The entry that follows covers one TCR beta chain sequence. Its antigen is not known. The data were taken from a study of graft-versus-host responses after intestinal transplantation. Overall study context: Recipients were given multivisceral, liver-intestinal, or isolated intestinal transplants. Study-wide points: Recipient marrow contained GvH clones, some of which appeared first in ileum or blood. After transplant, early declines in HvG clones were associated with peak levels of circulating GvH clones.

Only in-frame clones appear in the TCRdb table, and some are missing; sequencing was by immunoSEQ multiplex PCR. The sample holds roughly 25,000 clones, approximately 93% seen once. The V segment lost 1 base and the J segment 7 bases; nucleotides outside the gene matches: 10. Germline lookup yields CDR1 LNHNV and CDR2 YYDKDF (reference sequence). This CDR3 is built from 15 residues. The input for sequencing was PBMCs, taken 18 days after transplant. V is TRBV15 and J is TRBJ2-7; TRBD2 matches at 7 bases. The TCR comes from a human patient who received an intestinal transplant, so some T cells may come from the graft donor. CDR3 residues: CATSRGRGTAAEQYF. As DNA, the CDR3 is TGTGCCACCAGCAGAGGGCGGGGGACGGCGGCGGAGCAGTACTTC.